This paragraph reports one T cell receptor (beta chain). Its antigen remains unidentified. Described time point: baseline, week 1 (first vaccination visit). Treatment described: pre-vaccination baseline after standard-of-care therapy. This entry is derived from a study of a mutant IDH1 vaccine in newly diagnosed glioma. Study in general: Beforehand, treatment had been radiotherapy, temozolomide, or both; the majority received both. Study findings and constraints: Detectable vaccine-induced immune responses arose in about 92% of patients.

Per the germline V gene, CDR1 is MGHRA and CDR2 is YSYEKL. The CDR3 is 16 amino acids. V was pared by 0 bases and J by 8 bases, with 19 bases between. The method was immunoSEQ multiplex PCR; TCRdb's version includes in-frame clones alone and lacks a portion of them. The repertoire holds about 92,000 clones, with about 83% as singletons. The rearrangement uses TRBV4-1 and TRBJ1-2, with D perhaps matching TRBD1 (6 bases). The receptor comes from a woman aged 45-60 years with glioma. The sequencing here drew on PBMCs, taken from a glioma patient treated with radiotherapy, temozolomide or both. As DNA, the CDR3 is TGCGCCAGCAGCCAAGAGGGCGGGGGGCGGAGGAGGGGCTACACCTTC. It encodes CASSQEGGGRRRGYTF.